A single TCR beta chain is shown here with its context. V was pared by 7 bases and J by 8 bases, with 8 bases between. CDR1 is SGHNT and CDR2 is YENEEA in the germline V gene. This CDR3 has 10 amino acids. The sample originates from a study of control samples from healthy donors and cancer patients. TCRdb keeps only in-frame clones here, not all; method: immunoSEQ multiplex PCR. The table shows about 130,000 clones, with about nine tenths occurring only once. The specimen was blood. This sequence originates from a woman aged 50 to 60 in good health. The chain recombines TRBV11-3 with TRBJ1-2; no reliable D call. This CDR3 is CASKVPGYTF. The CDR3, as DNA: TGTGCCAGCAAGGTACCCGGCTACACCTTC.